This record looks at one TCR beta chain sequence and its context. Its antigen is not identified. With 6 bases clipped from V and 1 base from J, the junction kept 6 bases outside the gene matches. Germline V gene sequence: CDR1 SGHTA, CDR2 FQGNSA. This CDR3 region has 15 residues. These data are taken from a study of T-cell memory formation after mild COVID-19. Points from the study as a whole: Clones from the second wave (peaking day 37) had unconfirmed SARS-CoV-2 specificity. Memory cells collected pre-infection included some clones that later responded, suggesting cross-reactive memory joined.

TCRdb recomputed calls from the 5' RACE reads with MiXCR, one row per CDR3 protein. This table holds around 310,000 distinct CDR3 sequences, around a fifth found once. This TCR was recovered from a man between 18 and 35 years old who had mild COVID-19 (a few samples of this study predate the infection). Cell type and time point are not known. Sequencing was done on a sample of PBMCs or a T cell subset sorted from them (not recorded which). This chain connects TRBV7-2 to TRBJ2-5, with 9 positions matching TRBD2. The CDR3, as DNA: TGTGCCAGCAGAGGTTTAGCGGGGGTCCAAGAGACCCAGTACTTC. It encodes CASRGLAGVQETQYF.